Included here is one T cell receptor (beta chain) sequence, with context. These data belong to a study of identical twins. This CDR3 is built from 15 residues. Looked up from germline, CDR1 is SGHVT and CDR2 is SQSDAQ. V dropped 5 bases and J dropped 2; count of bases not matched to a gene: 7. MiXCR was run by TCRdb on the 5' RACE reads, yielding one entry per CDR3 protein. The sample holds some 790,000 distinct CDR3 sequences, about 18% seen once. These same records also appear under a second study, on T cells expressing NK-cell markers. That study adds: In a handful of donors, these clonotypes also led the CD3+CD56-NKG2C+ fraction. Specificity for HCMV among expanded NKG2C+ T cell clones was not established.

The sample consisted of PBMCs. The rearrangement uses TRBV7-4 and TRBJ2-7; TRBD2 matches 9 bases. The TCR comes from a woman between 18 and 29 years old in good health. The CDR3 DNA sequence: TGTGCCAGCAGCCCCGGACTAGCGACCCCCTACGAGCAGTACTTC. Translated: CASSPGLATPYEQYF.